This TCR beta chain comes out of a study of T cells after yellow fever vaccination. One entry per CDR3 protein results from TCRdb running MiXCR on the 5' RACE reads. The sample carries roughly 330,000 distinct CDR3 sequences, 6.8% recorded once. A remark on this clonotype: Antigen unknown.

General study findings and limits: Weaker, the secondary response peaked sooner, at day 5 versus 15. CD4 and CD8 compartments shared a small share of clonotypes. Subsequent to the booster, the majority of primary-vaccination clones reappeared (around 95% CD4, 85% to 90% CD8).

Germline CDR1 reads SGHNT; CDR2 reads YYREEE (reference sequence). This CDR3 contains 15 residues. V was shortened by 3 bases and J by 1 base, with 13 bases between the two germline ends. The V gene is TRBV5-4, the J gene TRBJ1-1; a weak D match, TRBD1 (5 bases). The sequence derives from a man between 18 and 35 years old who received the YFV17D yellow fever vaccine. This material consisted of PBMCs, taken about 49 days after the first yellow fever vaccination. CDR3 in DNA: TGTGCCAGCAGCTCACCGCCCCAGGGGAACACTGAAGCTTTCTTT. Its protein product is CASSSPPQGNTEAFF.